The rows below give T cell receptor beta chains drawn from one sample of a study of post-analysis software for immune sequencing data. TCRdb called the PCR reads again in MiXCR, with one record for every CDR3 protein. The data show 650,000 to 850,000 distinct CDR3 sequences, with around 42% seen just once and 4.9% held by the top ten. Sample: blood. The receptors were sampled from a girl aged 5-17 years with multiple sclerosis. Each CDR3 is given with its conserved first and last residue. The D gene is left open where the match is weak. Clone size is shown for a subset of rows, as once, few, many or a class of expanded clone.

>TRBJ2-3|TRBV12-3/TRBV12-4|TRBD2|-
TGTGCCAGCACCCAACTAGCGTGGGATACGCAGTATTTT
CASTQLAWDTQYF
>TRBJ1-4|TRBV5-1|-|-
TGTGCCAGCAGCCTGGGGGGTGGATCAAGGAATGAAAAACTGTTTTTT
CASSLGGGSRNEKLFF
>TRBJ2-7|TRBV5-1|-|few
TGCGCCAGCAGCGCGGGATCATGGGGGGCCGAGCAGTACTTC
CASSAGSWGAEQYF
>TRBJ2-5|TRBV29-1|TRBD2|many
TGCAGCGTTGGGCTAGCGGGAGAGCAGTACTTC
CSVGLAGEQYF
>TRBJ1-4|TRBV6-6|-|few
TGTGCCAGCAGTTTGGATGGGGGTATAGGGGAAAAACTGTTTTTT
CASSLDGGIGEKLFF
>TRBJ2-1|TRBV10-3|TRBD2|-
TGTGCCATCAGCCCGGGACTAGAGGGAAATGAGCAGTTCTTC
CAISPGLEGNEQFF
>TRBJ1-2|TRBV29-1|-|many
TGCAGCGTTGGGGACCTTAACTATGGCTACACCTTC
CSVGDLNYGYTF
>TRBJ2-1|TRBV27|TRBD2|-
TGTGCCAGCAGTCAAATAGCGGGAGGGCCCATCAATGAGCAGTTCTTC
CASSQIAGGPINEQFF
>TRBJ2-1|TRBV9|TRBD2|many
TGTGCCAGCAGCGTGGGACTAGCGGGACTCAATGAGCAGTTCTTC
CASSVGLAGLNEQFF
>TRBJ2-7|TRBV7-2|-|-
TGTGCCAGCAGCCCAATGGCCGCGACGGCGTCCTACGAGCAGTACTTC
CASSPMAATASYEQYF
>TRBJ2-4|TRBV13|TRBD1|-
TGTGCCAGCAACTTAGAGGGACAGGGGCAGAATGAGCAGTACTTC
CASNLEGQGQNEQYF
>TRBJ1-5|TRBV7-6|TRBD1|-
TGTGCCAGCAGCTTGATGGGGGACAGGGATCAGCCCCAGCATTTT
CASSLMGDRDQPQHF